Listed below are T cell receptor beta chains from one sample, sequenced in a study of cytomegalovirus exposure and HLA in healthy donors. Repertoires were generated with immunoSEQ multiplex PCR, while TCRdb's copy carries only in-frame clones and drops some. The sample yields 100,000 or so clones, around 15% seen once. The sequenced sample was PBMCs. All receptors derive from a female donor in good health and CMV-seronegative. Each CDR3 is given with its conserved first and last residue. Each record gives: clone size, D gene, J gene, V gene, CDR3 DNA, CDR3 protein. A D gene is named only where the DNA matches it firmly. Some rows mark clone size as missing; the rest say once, few, many or name a class of expanded clone.

size: .; D: .; J: TRBJ1-2; V: TRBV7-9; DNA: TGTGCCAGCAGCTTGGTCGAGAACTATGGCTACACCTTC; CDR3: CASSLVENYGYTF
size: few; D: .; J: TRBJ2-5; V: TRBV7-9; DNA: TGTGCCAGCAGCTCAAGCACAGTTAAAGAGACCCAGTACTTC; CDR3: CASSSSTVKETQYF
size: .; D: .; J: TRBJ1-1; V: TRBV20-1; DNA: TGCAGTGCTAGGGGGGAGGCTGAAGCTTTCTTT; CDR3: CSARGEAEAFF
size: few; D: TRBD1; J: TRBJ1-1; V: TRBV27; DNA: TGTGCCAGCAGTAAACAGGGGGCCGGCACTGAAGCTTTCTTT; CDR3: CASSKQGAGTEAFF
size: .; D: TRBD2; J: TRBJ2-5; V: TRBV18; DNA: TGTGCCAGCTCACCACTAGCGGGAGTGGAGACCCAGTACTTC; CDR3: CASSPLAGVETQYF
size: .; D: .; J: TRBJ2-7; V: TRBV7-9; DNA: TGTGCCAGCAGCTTAGACAAGTCAGCCTACGAGCAGTACTTC; CDR3: CASSLDKSAYEQYF
size: .; D: .; J: TRBJ2-7; V: TRBV2; DNA: TGTGCCAGCAGTGACGTGGGACTCGTCGAGCAGTACTTC; CDR3: CASSDVGLVEQYF
size: .; D: TRBD1; J: TRBJ2-7; V: TRBV27; DNA: TGTGCCAGCAGTTTCGGACAGGGGAACTACGAGCAGTACTTC; CDR3: CASSFGQGNYEQYF
size: few; D: .; J: TRBJ2-4; V: TRBV7-8; DNA: TGTGCCAGCAGCTTCTTACGATTAGAGATAGCCAAAAACATTCAGTACTTC; CDR3: CASSFLRLEIAKNIQYF
size: few; D: .; J: TRBJ1-5; V: TRBV2; DNA: TGTGCCAGCAAGGGTTCTAGCGGGGCCCCCAATCAGCCCCAGCATTTT; CDR3: CASKGSSGAPNQPQHF
size: .; D: TRBD2; J: TRBJ2-1; V: TRBV9; DNA: TGTGCCAGCAGCGCAAGCGGGGGGGCCATCGATGAGCAGTTCTTC; CDR3: CASSASGGAIDEQFF
size: .; D: .; J: TRBJ2-1; V: TRBV5-8; DNA: TGTGCCAGCAGCTTGGAGGCCGGGCCAGCGGCCCTCTACAATGAGCAGTTCTTC; CDR3: CASSLEAGPAALYNEQFF
size: few; D: TRBD1; J: TRBJ1-4; V: TRBV12-5; DNA: TGTGCTAGTGGTTTGGGAACTGGGACAGCCGATGAAAAACTGTTTTTT; CDR3: CASGLGTGTADEKLFF
size: few; D: .; J: TRBJ1-5; V: TRBV18; DNA: TGTGCCAGCTCAGACCAGGGTGTGGGTCAGCCCCAGCATTTT; CDR3: CASSDQGVGQPQHF
size: .; D: TRBD2; J: TRBJ2-2; V: TRBV7-3; DNA: TGTGCCAGCAGCTTAAGTCGGACTAGCGGGAACACCGGGGAGCTGTTTTTT; CDR3: CASSLSRTSGNTGELFF
size: few; D: .; J: TRBJ1-5; V: TRBV7-8; DNA: TGTGCCAGCAGCGCAGGGCGCGGGGGGCGACGCAATCAGCCCCAGCATTTT; CDR3: CASSAGRGGRRNQPQHF
size: few; D: .; J: TRBJ2-3; V: TRBV30; DNA: TGTGCCTGGAGTGTACCCGGCAGGGGAAGGAGGGATACGCAGTATTTT; CDR3: CAWSVPGRGRRDTQYF
size: many; D: .; J: TRBJ1-2; V: TRBV6-1; DNA: TGTGCCAGCAGCGTGGCGGGTGGCGGGAATGGCTACACCTTC; CDR3: CASSVAGGGNGYTF
size: few; D: .; J: TRBJ1-4; V: TRBV11-3; DNA: TGTGCCAGCAGCTTAGGAGTGAATGAAAAACTGTTTTTT; CDR3: CASSLGVNEKLFF
size: few; D: .; J: TRBJ2-2; V: TRBV23-1; DNA: TGCGCCAGCAGTCAATCAGGAGGGTGGTGGACCGGGGAGCTGTTTTTT; CDR3: CASSQSGGWWTGELFF
size: .; D: .; J: TRBJ2-2; V: TRBV6-6; DNA: TGTGCCAGCAGTTACGGGACTGGTGGGGAGCTGTTTTTT; CDR3: CASSYGTGGELFF
size: .; D: TRBD2; J: TRBJ2-1; V: TRBV19; DNA: TGTGCCAGTAGTTTTAGCGGGGGGGCTTTCGGTGAGCAGTTCTTC; CDR3: CASSFSGGAFGEQFF
size: few; D: TRBD1; J: TRBJ2-3; V: TRBV28; DNA: TGTGCCAGCAGTCCGCCGGACAGGCGGACAGATACGCAGTATTTT; CDR3: CASSPPDRRTDTQYF
size: .; D: .; J: TRBJ1-1; V: TRBV19; DNA: TGTGCCAGTAGGCCTCAGGAGGGAGGGCACACTGAAGCTTTCTTT; CDR3: CASRPQEGGHTEAFF
size: few; D: .; J: TRBJ2-7; V: TRBV11-2; DNA: TGTGCCAGCAGCCCGGGGTTATACGAGCAGTACTTC; CDR3: CASSPGLYEQYF
size: few; D: .; J: TRBJ1-6; V: TRBV6-5; DNA: TGTGCCAGCAGTTACTCGCCCTCCCTTAGTGCTTCACCCCTCCACTTT; CDR3: CASSYSPSLSASPLHF
size: .; D: TRBD2; J: TRBJ2-5; V: TRBV7-9; DNA: TGTGCCAGCAGCTTATTTGCGGGAGAACGAGAGACCCAGTACTTC; CDR3: CASSLFAGERETQYF
size: few; D: .; J: TRBJ1-2; V: TRBV7-6; DNA: TGTGCCAGCAGCTTAGAGGGCCAGGGAGGGTATGGCTACACCTTC; CDR3: CASSLEGQGGYGYTF
size: .; D: TRBD1; J: TRBJ2-7; V: TRBV7-9; DNA: TGTGCCAGCAGCTTAGGACAGACAGGGATGGTAACCTACGAGCAGTACTTC; CDR3: CASSLGQTGMVTYEQYF
size: .; D: TRBD1; J: TRBJ1-2; V: TRBV6-6; DNA: TGTGCCAGCAGGGCGGACAGGGGGGTTGTCTATGGCTACACCTTC; CDR3: CASRADRGVVYGYTF
size: .; D: .; J: TRBJ1-5; V: TRBV27; DNA: TGTGCCAGCAGTTTATCAGGTCCGGGTATCGTGCCCCAGCATTTT; CDR3: CASSLSGPGIVPQHF
size: many; D: TRBD1; J: TRBJ2-7; V: TRBV9; DNA: TGTGCCAGCAGCGTAGGACAGGGGGCTTCCTACGAGCAGTACTTC; CDR3: CASSVGQGASYEQYF
size: .; D: TRBD2; J: TRBJ2-3; V: TRBV18; DNA: TGTGCCAGCTCCCCCGGGACTAGGTATACAGATACGCAGTATTTT; CDR3: CASSPGTRYTDTQYF
size: .; D: TRBD1; J: TRBJ1-4; V: TRBV6-5; DNA: TGTGCCAGCAGTGTCCAGACAGGGATGGGGGAAAAACTGTTTTTT; CDR3: CASSVQTGMGEKLFF
size: .; D: .; J: TRBJ2-5; V: TRBV2; DNA: TGTGCCAGCAGGGCAAGGACAGCCCAAGAGACCCAGTACTTC; CDR3: CASRARTAQETQYF
size: .; D: .; J: TRBJ2-7; V: TRBV5-4; DNA: TGTGCCAGCAGCTGGAGCGGTTCCTACGAGCAGTACTTC; CDR3: CASSWSGSYEQYF
size: few; D: TRBD1; J: TRBJ1-5; V: TRBV19; DNA: TGTGCCAGTAGACCTCAGGGGGATCAGCCCCAGCATTTT; CDR3: CASRPQGDQPQHF
size: few; D: .; J: TRBJ1-1; V: TRBV6-6; DNA: TGTGCCAGCAGTCCCGCCCCCAGCACTGAAGCTTTCTTT; CDR3: CASSPAPSTEAFF
size: few; D: TRBD2; J: TRBJ2-3; V: TRBV29-1; DNA: TGCAGCGTTTTCGCCCCTGGACTAGCGGGAGGAGGGGGCCGCACAGATACGCAGTATTTT; CDR3: CSVFAPGLAGGGGRTDTQYF
size: .; D: .; J: TRBJ2-1; V: TRBV19; DNA: TGTGCCAGTAGTACGGACAGCGACTCCTACAATGAGCAGTTCTTC; CDR3: CASSTDSDSYNEQFF
size: .; D: TRBD1; J: TRBJ1-1; V: TRBV7-2; DNA: TGTGCCAGCAGCTTAGCCGGACAGGGAATCCCCTCGGCCGCTTTCTTT; CDR3: CASSLAGQGIPSAAFF
size: few; D: TRBD2; J: TRBJ2-3; V: TRBV11-2; DNA: TGTGCCAGCAGCCCCCCTCCGGGGGGAGTCACAGATACGCAGTATTTT; CDR3: CASSPPPGGVTDTQYF
size: few; D: TRBD2; J: TRBJ2-7; V: TRBV15; DNA: TGTGCCACCAGCAGAGGGCTAGCGGGAACCTACGAGCAGTACTTC; CDR3: CATSRGLAGTYEQYF
size: .; D: TRBD1; J: TRBJ1-2; V: TRBV19; DNA: TGTGCCAGTAGTTGGTCCGCGGACAGGGCTTCTTCCTTC; CDR3: CASSWSADRASSF
size: few; D: .; J: TRBJ2-1; V: TRBV28; DNA: TGTGCCAGCAACCGGCCAGGGGGGCCGTACTACAATGAGCAGTTCTTC; CDR3: CASNRPGGPYYNEQFF
size: .; D: .; J: TRBJ2-3; V: TRBV9; DNA: TGTGCCAGCAGCGTAGGGGGACTCCGAACGGATACGCAGTATTTT; CDR3: CASSVGGLRTDTQYF
size: .; D: TRBD1; J: TRBJ2-2; V: TRBV6-1; DNA: TGTGCCAGCAGTGAACTTACAGGGGGCACCGGGGAGCTGTTTTTT; CDR3: CASSELTGGTGELFF
size: .; D: TRBD2; J: TRBJ2-1; V: TRBV4-1; DNA: TGCGCCAGCAGCCAAGAGGGACTAGCGGGAGTCAATGAGCAGTTCTTC; CDR3: CASSQEGLAGVNEQFF
size: few; D: .; J: TRBJ2-7; V: TRBV28; DNA: TGTGCCAGCAGTTCCCCTACCATTCTAGCCTACGAGCAGTACTTC; CDR3: CASSSPTILAYEQYF
size: few; D: .; J: TRBJ2-2; V: TRBV4-2; DNA: TGTGCCAGCAGCCAAGGGGACTTCGGGAACACCGGGGAGCTGTTTTTT; CDR3: CASSQGDFGNTGELFF
size: .; D: TRBD1; J: TRBJ2-2; V: TRBV7-6; DNA: TGTGCCAGCAGCTTTTCTCCCGACAGGGGAAGGGAGCTGTTTTTT; CDR3: CASSFSPDRGRELFF
size: .; D: .; J: TRBJ1-2; V: TRBV9; DNA: TGTGCCAGCAGCCCCAAATCCCAAAGCGGGCCCGATGGCTACACCTTC; CDR3: CASSPKSQSGPDGYTF
size: few; D: .; J: TRBJ1-6; V: TRBV7-9; DNA: TGTGCCAGCAGCCGCGGGGGCTCCTATAATTCACCCCTCCACTTT; CDR3: CASSRGGSYNSPLHF
size: .; D: .; J: TRBJ1-2; V: TRBV6-1; DNA: TGTGCCAGCAGTGGTCGGCGGATTGATGGCTACACCTTC; CDR3: CASSGRRIDGYTF
size: .; D: .; J: TRBJ1-5; V: TRBV18; DNA: TGTGCCAGCTCACCTGACGGAGGCAATCAGCCCCAGCATTTT; CDR3: CASSPDGGNQPQHF
size: .; D: TRBD1; J: TRBJ1-1; V: TRBV6-6; DNA: TGTGCCAGCCTCCGGGACAGGCTCATGAACACTGAAGCTTTCTTT; CDR3: CASLRDRLMNTEAFF
size: few; D: TRBD1; J: TRBJ1-6; V: TRBV5-6; DNA: TGTGCCAGCAGCTTCGGGACAGGGAATCGAGTGGGTAATTCACCCCTCCACTTT; CDR3: CASSFGTGNRVGNSPLHF
size: .; D: .; J: TRBJ1-2; V: TRBV6-5; DNA: TGTGCCGCCCCTACCCCGGTCTATGGCTACACCTTC; CDR3: CAAPTPVYGYTF